The T cell receptor (beta chain) described here comes from a study of CD8+ T cells in alopecia areata. Findings and caveats of the study: Unlike in mice, where it was clearer, TCR sharing across patients was less clear, possibly HLA-related. In lesional scalp, particularly from alopecia totalis/universalis, clonality was higher than in normal scalp.

Scientists pooled cutaneous lymph node cells and sorted them on CD4, CD8alpha, NKG2D, NKG2ACE and other markers. This CDR3 is 15 amino acids long. V was pared by 3 bases and J by 3 bases, with 3 bases of the junction left unmatched. Per the germline V gene, CDR1 is LGHNA and CDR2 is YNLKQL (reference sequence). To note about this clone: The antigen remains unidentified. Mouse gene names and germline throughout. From the germline J gene comes the end of the CDR3, since the read stops 4 residues before it. Other DNA sequences in the sample encode the same CDR3.

As the sequencing template, cDNA was produced by extracting RNA and reverse transcribing it. Profiling relied on immunoSEQ multiplex PCR, and the TCRdb table lists in-frame clones only, not all of them. This sample has around 290,000 clones, each found more than once. The sample taken for sequencing was CD4+ T cells sorted from a lymph node. This rearrangement joins TRBV5 to TRBJ2-5, with 10 bases identical to TRBD2. The clonotype originates from a C3H/HeJ mouse with alopecia areata. The mice in this strain carry MHC haplotype H2-k. The CDR3 loop reads CASSHPGLGQDTQYF. CDR3 DNA, as far as it was read: TGTGCCAGCAGCCATCCGGGACTGGGGCAAGAC.